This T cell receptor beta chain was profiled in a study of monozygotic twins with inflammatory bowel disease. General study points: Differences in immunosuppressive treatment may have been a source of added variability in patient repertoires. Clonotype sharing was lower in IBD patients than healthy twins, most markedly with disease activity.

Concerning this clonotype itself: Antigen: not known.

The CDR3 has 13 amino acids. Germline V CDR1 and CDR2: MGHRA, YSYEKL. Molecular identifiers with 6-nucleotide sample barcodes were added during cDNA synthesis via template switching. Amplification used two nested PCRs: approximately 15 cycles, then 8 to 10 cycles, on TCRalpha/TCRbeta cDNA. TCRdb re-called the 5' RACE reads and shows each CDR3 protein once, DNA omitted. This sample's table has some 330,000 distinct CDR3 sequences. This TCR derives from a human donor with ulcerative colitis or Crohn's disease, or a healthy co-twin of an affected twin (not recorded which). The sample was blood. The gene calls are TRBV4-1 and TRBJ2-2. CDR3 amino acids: CASTYRTNGELFF.